The source of this T cell receptor (beta chain) is a study of blood T cell repertoires in COVID-19. With 4 bases clipped from V and 8 bases from J, the junction kept 11 bases outside the gene matches. Germline V gene data show CDR1 as LGHNA and CDR2 as YSLEER. CDR3 length: 15 residues. Participant-reported clinical history was the basis for cohort assignment. Original methodology: Reference gene primer amplification gave estimated nucleated cell counts. Clones were read by immunoSEQ multiplex PCR, and TCRdb kept only the in-frame ones, dropping some. V and J calls and clone size are as listed in that table; D and trimming were resolved from the DNA. The sample includes around 280,000 clones, around 86% of them seen just once.

The rearrangement links TRBV4-3 to TRBJ2-1; 7 bases line up with TRBD2. The sample taken for sequencing was PBMCs or T cells enriched from blood (not recorded which). This TCR came from a woman aged 40-49 years who had recovered from COVID-19. CDR3 residues: CASSPSLIGGDEQFF. The CDR3 DNA is TGCGCCAGCAGCCCTTCGTTAATTGGGGGGGATGAGCAGTTCTTC.